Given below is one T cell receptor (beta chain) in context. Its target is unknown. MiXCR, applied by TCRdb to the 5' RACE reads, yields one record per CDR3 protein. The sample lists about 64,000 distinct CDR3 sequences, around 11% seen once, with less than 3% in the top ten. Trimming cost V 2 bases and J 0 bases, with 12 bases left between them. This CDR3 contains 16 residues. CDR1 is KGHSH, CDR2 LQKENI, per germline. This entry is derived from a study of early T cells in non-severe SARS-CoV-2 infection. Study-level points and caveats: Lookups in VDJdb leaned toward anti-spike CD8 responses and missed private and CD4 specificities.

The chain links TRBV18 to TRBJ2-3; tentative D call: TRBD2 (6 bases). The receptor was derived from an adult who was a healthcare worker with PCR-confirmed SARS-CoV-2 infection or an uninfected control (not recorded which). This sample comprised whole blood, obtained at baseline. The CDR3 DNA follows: TGTGCCAGCTCACCAAACCGGGGGAGTAGCACAGATACGCAGTATTTT. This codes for CASSPNRGSSTDTQYF.